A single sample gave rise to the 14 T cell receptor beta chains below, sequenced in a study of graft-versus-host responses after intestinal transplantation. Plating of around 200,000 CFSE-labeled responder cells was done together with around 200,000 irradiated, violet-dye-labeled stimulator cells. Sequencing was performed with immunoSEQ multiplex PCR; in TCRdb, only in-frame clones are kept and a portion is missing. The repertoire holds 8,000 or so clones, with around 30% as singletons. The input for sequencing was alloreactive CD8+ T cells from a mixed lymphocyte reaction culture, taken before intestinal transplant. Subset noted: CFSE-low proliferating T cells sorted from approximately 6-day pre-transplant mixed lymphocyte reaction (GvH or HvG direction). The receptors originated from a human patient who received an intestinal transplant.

CDR3 residues: CASSYNGLTYEQYF. Here the CDR3 DNA reads TGTGCCAGCAGTTACAATGGACTAACTTACGAGCAGTACTTC. The rearrangement joins TRBV27 to TRBJ2-7; TRBD2 is a possible D gene (6 bases). CDR1 MNHEY and CDR2 SMNVEV come from the germline V gene (reference sequence). Trimming removed 4 bases from V and 4 bases from J, with 14 bases in between. This CDR3 spans 14 amino acids.

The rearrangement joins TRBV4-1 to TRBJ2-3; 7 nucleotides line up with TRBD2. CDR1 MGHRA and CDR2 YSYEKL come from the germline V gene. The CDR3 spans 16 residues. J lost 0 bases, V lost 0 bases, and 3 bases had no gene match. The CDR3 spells CASSQDQRGSTDTQYF. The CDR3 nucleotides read TGCGCCAGCAGCCAAGACCAGCGGGGTAGCACAGATACGCAGTATTTT.

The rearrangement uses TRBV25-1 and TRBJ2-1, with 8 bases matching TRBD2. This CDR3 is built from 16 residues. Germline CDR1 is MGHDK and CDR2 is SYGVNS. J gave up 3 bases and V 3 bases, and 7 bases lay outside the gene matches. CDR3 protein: CASSDPPGGHYNEQFF. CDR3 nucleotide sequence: TGTGCCAGCAGTGATCCCCCGGGGGGGCACTACAATGAGCAGTTCTTC.

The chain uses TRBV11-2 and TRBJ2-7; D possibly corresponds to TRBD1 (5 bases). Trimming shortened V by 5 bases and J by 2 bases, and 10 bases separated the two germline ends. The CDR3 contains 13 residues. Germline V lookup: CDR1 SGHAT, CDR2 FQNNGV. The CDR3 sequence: CASSPRDPYEQYF. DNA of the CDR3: TGTGCCAGCAGCCCCAGGGATCCCTACGAGCAGTACTTC.

The CDR3 region has the DNA TGTGCCAGCAGAGGCGGGACCGAAAAATTAGGGGAGCAGTACTTC. Encoded protein: CASRGGTEKLGEQYF. The chain uses TRBV6-5 and TRBJ2-7; D perhaps matches TRBD2 (6 bases). The germline V gene encodes CDR1 MNHEY and CDR2 SVGAGI. The CDR3 length is 15 residues. V was trimmed by 6 bases and J by 7 bases, leaving 22 bases between them.

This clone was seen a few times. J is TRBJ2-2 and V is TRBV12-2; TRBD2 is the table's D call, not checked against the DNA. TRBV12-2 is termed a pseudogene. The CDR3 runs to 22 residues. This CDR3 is CASRLSYEKIQREGPGTGELFF. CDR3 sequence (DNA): TGTGCAAGTCGCTTAAGCTACGAAAAAATCCAGCGGGAGGGCCCAGGAACCGGGGAGCTGTTTTTT.

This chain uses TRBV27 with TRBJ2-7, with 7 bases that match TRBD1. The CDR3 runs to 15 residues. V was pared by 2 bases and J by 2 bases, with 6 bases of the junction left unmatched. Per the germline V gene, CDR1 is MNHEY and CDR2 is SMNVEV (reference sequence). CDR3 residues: CASSLTPGQTYEQYF. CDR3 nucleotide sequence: TGTGCCAGCAGTTTAACCCCGGGACAGACCTACGAGCAGTACTTC.

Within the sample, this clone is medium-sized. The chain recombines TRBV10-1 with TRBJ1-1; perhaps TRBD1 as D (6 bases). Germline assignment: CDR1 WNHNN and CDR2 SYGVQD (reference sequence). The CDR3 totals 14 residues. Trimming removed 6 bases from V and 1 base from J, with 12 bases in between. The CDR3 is CASREGGPNTEAFF. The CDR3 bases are TGCGCCAGCAGGGAGGGGGGCCCGAACACTGAAGCTTTCTTT.

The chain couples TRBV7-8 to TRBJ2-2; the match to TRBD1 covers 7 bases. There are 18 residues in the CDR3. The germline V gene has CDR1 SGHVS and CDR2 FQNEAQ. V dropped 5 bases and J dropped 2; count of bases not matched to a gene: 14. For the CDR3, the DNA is TGTGCCAGCAGCCCAAGGCGGTCACGGGACAGAAACACCGGGGAGCTGTTTTTT. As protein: CASSPRRSRDRNTGELFF.

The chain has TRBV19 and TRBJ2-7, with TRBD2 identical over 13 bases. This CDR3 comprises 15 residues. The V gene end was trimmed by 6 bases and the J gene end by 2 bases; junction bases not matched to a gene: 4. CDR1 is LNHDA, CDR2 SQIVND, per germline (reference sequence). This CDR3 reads CASSGTSGKPYEQYF. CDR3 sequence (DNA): TGTGCCAGTAGCGGGACTAGCGGGAAACCCTACGAGCAGTACTTC. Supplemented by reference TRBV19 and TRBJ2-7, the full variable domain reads DGGITQSPKYLFRKEGQNVTLSCEQNLNHDAMYWYRQDPGQGLRLIYYSQIVNDFQKGDIAEGYSVSREKKESFPLTVTSAQKNPTAFYLCASSGTSGKPYEQYFGPGTRLTVT.

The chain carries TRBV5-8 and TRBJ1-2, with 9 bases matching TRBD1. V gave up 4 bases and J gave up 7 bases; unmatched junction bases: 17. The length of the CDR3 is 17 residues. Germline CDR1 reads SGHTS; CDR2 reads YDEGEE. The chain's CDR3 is CASSPKPLGTGLSGYTF. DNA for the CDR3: TGTGCCAGCAGCCCTAAACCTCTAGGGACAGGGTTGAGTGGCTACACCTTC. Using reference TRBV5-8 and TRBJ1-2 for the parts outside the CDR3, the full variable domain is EAGVTQSPTHLIKTRGQQATLRCSPISGHTSVYWYQQALGLGLQFLLWYDEGEERNRGNFPPRFSGRQFPNYSSELNVNALELEDSALYLCASSPKPLGTGLSGYTFGSGTRLTVV.

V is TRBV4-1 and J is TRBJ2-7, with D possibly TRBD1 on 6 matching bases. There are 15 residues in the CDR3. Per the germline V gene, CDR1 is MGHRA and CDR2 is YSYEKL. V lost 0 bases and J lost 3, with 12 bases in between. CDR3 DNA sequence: TGCGCCAGCAGCCAAGATCCCCAGGGGAGCTACGAGCAGTACTTC. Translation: CASSQDPQGSYEQYF.

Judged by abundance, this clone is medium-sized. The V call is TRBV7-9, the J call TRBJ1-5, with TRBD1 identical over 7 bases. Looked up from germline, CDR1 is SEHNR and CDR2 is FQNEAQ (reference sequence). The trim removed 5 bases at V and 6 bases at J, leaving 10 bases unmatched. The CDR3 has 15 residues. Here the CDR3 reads CASSPGTAVTQPQHF. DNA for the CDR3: TGTGCCAGCAGCCCCGGGACAGCTGTGACTCAGCCCCAGCATTTT.

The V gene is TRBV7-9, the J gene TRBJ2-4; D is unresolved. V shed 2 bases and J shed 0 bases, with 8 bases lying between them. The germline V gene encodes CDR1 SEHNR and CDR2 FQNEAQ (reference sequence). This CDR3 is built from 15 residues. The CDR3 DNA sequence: TGTGCCAGCAGCTTATCTACCGTAGCCAAAAACATTCAGTACTTC. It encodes CASSLSTVAKNIQYF.